This TCR beta chain stems from a study of technical replicates of blood from a handful of donors. Profiling relied on immunoSEQ multiplex PCR, and the TCRdb table lists in-frame clones only, not all of them. The top ten clones hold about 0.22% of a sample with around 67,000 clones, around 95% of them seen once. The CDR3 is 21 residues long. The J segment lost 0 bases and the V segment lost 2 bases, leaving 18 bases of the junction unmatched. CDR1 is MGHRA and CDR2 is YSYEKL in the germline V gene. The TCR originated in a human donor in good health. The sample taken for sequencing was T cells isolated from PBMCs. This chain links TRBV4-1 with TRBJ2-7; 11 bases fit TRBD2. CDR3 residues: CASSQKPRPGLAVKSSYEQYF. CDR3 nucleotide sequence: TGCGCCAGCAGCCAAAAACCCCGACCGGGACTAGCGGTTAAAAGCTCCTACGAGCAGTACTTC.